This T cell receptor beta chain derives from a study of blood T cell repertoires in COVID-19. The overall study: Donors in the United States, Italy and Spain gave samples during acute or convalescent COVID-19. PBMCs, B-cell-depleted T cells, or T cells provided the cDNA or gDNA that made up the material.

The CDR3 spans 12 residues. V was pared by 7 bases and J by 2 bases, with 7 bases between. Looked up from germline, CDR1 is LNHDA and CDR2 is SQIVND (reference sequence). Method: immunoSEQ multiplex PCR; TCRdb's copy keeps in-frame clones and lacks some. The sample lists approximately 240,000 clones, around 80% occurring once. The TCR comes from a human donor in a cohort sampled during active COVID-19. The V gene is TRBV19, the J gene TRBJ2-3; a possible D gene is TRBD1 (6 bases). Sequences were obtained from peripheral blood. CDR3 coding DNA: TGTGCCAGTAACAGGGACACAGATACGCAGTATTTT. Its translation: CASNRDTDTQYF.